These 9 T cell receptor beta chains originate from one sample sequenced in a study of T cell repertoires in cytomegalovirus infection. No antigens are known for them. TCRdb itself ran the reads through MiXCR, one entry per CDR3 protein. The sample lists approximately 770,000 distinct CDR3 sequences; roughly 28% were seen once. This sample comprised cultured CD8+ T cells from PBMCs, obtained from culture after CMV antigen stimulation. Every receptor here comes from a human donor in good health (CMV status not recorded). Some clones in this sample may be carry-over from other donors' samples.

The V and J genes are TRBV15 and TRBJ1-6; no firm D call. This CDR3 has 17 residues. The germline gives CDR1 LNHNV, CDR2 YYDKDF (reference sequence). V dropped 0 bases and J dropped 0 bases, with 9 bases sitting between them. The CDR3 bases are TGTGCCACCAGCAGAGATCGGGTGTACTCCTATAATTCACCCCTCCACTTT. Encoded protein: CATSRDRVYSYNSPLHF.

The CDR3: CASSELFRTSTDTQYF. The CDR3 DNA sequence: TGTGCCAGCAGTGAATTATTTAGGACTAGCACAGATACGCAGTATTTT. The genes are TRBV25-1 and TRBJ2-3, with D tentatively TRBD2 (5 bases). Germline CDR1 MGHDK, CDR2 SYGVNS. The CDR3 consists of 16 residues. The V and J ends lost 1 base and 0 bases respectively, with 11 bases between them. Using reference TRBV25-1 and TRBJ2-3 for the parts outside the CDR3, the full variable domain is EADIYQTPRYLVIGTGKKITLECSQTMGHDKMYWYQQDPGMELHLIHYSYGVNSTEKGDLSSESTVSRIRTEHFPLTLESARPSHTSQYLCASSELFRTSTDTQYFGPGTRLTVL.

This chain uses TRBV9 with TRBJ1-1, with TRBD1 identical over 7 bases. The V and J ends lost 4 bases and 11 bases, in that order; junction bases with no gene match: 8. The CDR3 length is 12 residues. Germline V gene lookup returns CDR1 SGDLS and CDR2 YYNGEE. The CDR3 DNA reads TGTGCCAGCAGCCCCCGACAGGGAGAGGCTTTCTTT. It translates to CASSPRQGEAFF.

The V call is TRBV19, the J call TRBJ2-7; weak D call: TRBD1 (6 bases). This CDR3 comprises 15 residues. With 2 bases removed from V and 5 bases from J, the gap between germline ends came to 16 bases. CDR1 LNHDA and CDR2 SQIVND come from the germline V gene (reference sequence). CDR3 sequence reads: CASSIWSRGADEQYF. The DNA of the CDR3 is TGTGCCAGTAGTATATGGAGCAGGGGTGCCGACGAGCAGTACTTC. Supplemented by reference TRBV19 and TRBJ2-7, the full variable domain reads DGGITQSPKYLFRKEGQNVTLSCEQNLNHDAMYWYRQDPGQGLRLIYYSQIVNDFQKGDIAEGYSVSREKKESFPLTVTSAQKNPTAFYLCASSIWSRGADEQYFGPGTRLTVT.

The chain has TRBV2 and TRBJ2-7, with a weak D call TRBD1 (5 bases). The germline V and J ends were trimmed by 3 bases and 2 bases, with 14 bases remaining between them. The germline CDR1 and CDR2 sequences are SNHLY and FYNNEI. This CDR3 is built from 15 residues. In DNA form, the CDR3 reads TGTGCCAGCAGTGAGGTGTTGGCAGGGACCTACGAGCAGTACTTC. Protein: CASSEVLAGTYEQYF.

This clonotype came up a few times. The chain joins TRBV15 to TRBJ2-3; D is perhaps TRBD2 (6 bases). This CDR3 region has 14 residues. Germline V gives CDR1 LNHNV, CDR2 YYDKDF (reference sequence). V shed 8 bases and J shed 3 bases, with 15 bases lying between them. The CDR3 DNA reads TGTGCCACCCTCTCGGGGGACGGAACAGATACGCAGTATTTT. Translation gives CATLSGDGTDTQYF.

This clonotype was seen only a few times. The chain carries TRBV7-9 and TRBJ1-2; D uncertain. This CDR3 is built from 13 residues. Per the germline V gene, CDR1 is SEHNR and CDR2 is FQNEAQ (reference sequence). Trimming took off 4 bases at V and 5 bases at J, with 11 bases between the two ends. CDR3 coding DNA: TGTGCCAGCAGCTCGGACGGCCCATATGGCTACACCTTC. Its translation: CASSSDGPYGYTF.

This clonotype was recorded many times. CDR3 DNA: TGTGCCAGCAGCCCCGGGACAGGGAGGCGTTACCCCTACAATGAGCAGTTCTTC. Its translation is CASSPGTGRRYPYNEQFF. The chain links TRBV7-9 to TRBJ2-1; TRBD1 matches at 9 bases. V dropped 5 bases and J dropped 2; count of bases not matched to a gene: 13. There are 18 residues in the CDR3. The V gene's germline CDR1 is SEHNR and CDR2 FQNEAQ (reference sequence). Full variable domain (outside the CDR3, taken from reference TRBV7-9 and TRBJ2-1): DTGVSQNPRHKITKRGQNVTFRCDPISEHNRLYWYRQTLGQGPEFLTYFQNEAQLEKSRLLSDRFSAERPKGSFSTLEIQRTEQGDSAMYLCASSPGTGRRYPYNEQFFGPGTRLTVL.

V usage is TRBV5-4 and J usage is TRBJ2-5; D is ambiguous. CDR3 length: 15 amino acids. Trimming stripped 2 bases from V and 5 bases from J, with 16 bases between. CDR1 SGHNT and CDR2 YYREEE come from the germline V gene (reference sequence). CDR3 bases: TGTGCCAGCAGCTTTGAAAGAGGCCAAGTGGAGACCCAGTACTTC. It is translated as CASSFERGQVETQYF.